A selection of T cell receptor beta chains follows, all from one sample in a study of graft-versus-host responses after intestinal transplantation. For these TCRs, the target antigens are not known. Method: immunoSEQ multiplex PCR; TCRdb's copy keeps in-frame clones and lacks some. The profile shows about 81,000 clones, 85% to 95% of them singletons. This specimen was unstimulated CD4+ T cells sorted from spleen or lymph node cells, taken before transplant. These receptors all stem from a human donor who was the organ donor for an intestinal transplant. Each CDR3 is given with its conserved first and last residue. The D gene is left open where the match is weak. Only some rows state a clone size, as once, few, many or a class for expanded clones.

j_call v_call d_call clone_size cdr3_length cdr3_aa cdr3_nt
TRBJ2-7 TRBV6-6 TRBD2 few 14 CASRDSSGAYEQYF TGTGCCAGCAGGGATTCTAGCGGGGCATACGAGCAGTACTTC
TRBJ2-2 TRBV7-3 NA NA 13 CASSLAGTGELFF TGTGCCAGCAGCTTGGCAGGGACCGGGGAGCTGTTTTTT
TRBJ2-7 TRBV30 NA NA 14 CAWSGRLVSHEQYF TGTGCCTGGAGCGGGAGACTAGTGTCTCACGAGCAGTACTTC
TRBJ1-6 TRBV30 NA few 14 CAWSRQRMNSPLHF TGTGCCTGGAGTCGTCAGAGGATGAATTCACCCCTCCACTTT
TRBJ1-2 TRBV2 TRBD1 NA 16 CASSESWGQGNYGYTF TGTGCCAGCAGTGAGTCCTGGGGACAGGGTAACTATGGCTACACCTTC
TRBJ1-1 TRBV23-1 TRBD1 NA 15 CASSQSGQVNTEAFF TGCGCCAGCAGTCAATCCGGACAGGTGAACACTGAAGCTTTCTTT
TRBJ1-1 TRBV28 NA NA 15 CASSLARGMNTEAFF TGTGCCAGCAGTTTAGCGCGGGGGATGAACACTGAAGCTTTCTTT
TRBJ1-5 TRBV5-6 NA once 15 CASSLYPVSNQPQHF TGTGCCAGCAGCTTGTATCCAGTTAGCAATCAGCCCCAGCATTTT
TRBJ2-5 TRBV5-1 TRBD2 NA 14 CASSRGLAEETQYF TGCGCCAGCAGCCGCGGACTAGCGGAAGAGACCCAGTACTTC
TRBJ1-2 TRBV19 NA NA 16 CASSIGFGGSSYGYTF TGTGCCAGTAGTATAGGATTCGGGGGGTCTAGCTATGGCTACACCTTC
TRBJ1-6 TRBV11-3 TRBD1 few 15 CASSPPGQAYSALHF TGTGCCAGCAGCCCCCCGGGACAGGCCTATTCAGCCCTCCACTTT
TRBJ1-1 TRBV5-6 NA NA 13 CASSSVGGTEAFF TGTGCCAGCAGCTCTGTGGGGGGGACTGAAGCTTTCTTT
TRBJ2-3 TRBV11-2 TRBD2 NA 16 CASSLGASGTTDTQYF TGTGCCAGCAGCTTAGGGGCTAGCGGGACCACAGATACGCAGTATTTT
TRBJ1-4 TRBV19 NA NA 13 CATQRGLDEKLFF TGTGCCACCCAGAGGGGGTTAGATGAAAAACTGTTTTTT
TRBJ2-7 TRBV11-2 TRBD1 NA 13 CASSPDRGSEQYF TGTGCCAGCAGCCCGGACAGGGGATCCGAGCAGTACTTC
TRBJ1-1 TRBV27 TRBD1 NA 15 CASSLRGRFNTEAFF TGTGCCAGCAGTTTAAGGGGGCGCTTCAACACTGAAGCTTTCTTT
TRBJ2-7 TRBV7-2 NA NA 14 CASSFRADSSEQYF TGTGCCAGCAGCTTTCGCGCTGACAGCTCCGAGCAGTACTTC
TRBJ1-4 TRBV7-8 NA NA 14 CASSLQGTNEKLFF TGTGCCAGCAGCTTACAGGGGACTAATGAAAAACTGTTTTTT
TRBJ2-2 TRBV10-3 TRBD1 NA 14 CAIRRDRDGGELFF TGTGCCATCAGGCGGGACAGGGACGGCGGGGAGCTGTTTTTT
TRBJ2-2 TRBV11-3 TRBD1 NA 15 CASSLRGRDTGELFF TGTGCCAGCAGCTTGAGGGGGCGCGACACCGGGGAGCTGTTTTTT
TRBJ2-1 TRBV6-5 NA NA 15 CASSFGLGIGNEQFF TGTGCCAGCAGTTTCGGACTCGGGATAGGTAATGAGCAGTTCTTC
TRBJ2-1 TRBV28 TRBD1 NA 16 CASSPPGTGYYNEQFF TGTGCCAGCAGTCCACCCGGGACAGGGTATTACAATGAGCAGTTCTTC
TRBJ2-7 TRBV5-1 TRBD1 NA 14 CASSFGDSSYEQYF TGCGCCAGCAGCTTTGGGGACAGCTCCTACGAGCAGTACTTC
TRBJ2-5 TRBV5-1 TRBD1 NA 16 CASSPIPQGRKETQYF TGCGCCAGCAGCCCGATTCCACAGGGGCGAAAAGAGACCCAGTACTTC
TRBJ2-7 TRBV2 NA NA 13 CASRRTGTYEQYF TGTGCCAGCAGGCGAACCGGGACCTACGAGCAGTACTTC
TRBJ2-7 TRBV27 TRBD2 NA 16 CASSPLDFVTSERYHF TGTGCCAGCAGTCCGTTGGACTTTGTGACTAGCGAAAGATACCACTTC
TRBJ2-2 TRBV25-1 NA NA 15 CASSEVRTNTGELFF TGTGCCAGCAGTGAGGTCAGAACGAACACCGGGGAGCTGTTTTTT
TRBJ2-1 TRBV19 NA NA 12 CASSTGTHMQFF TGTGCCAGTAGCACGGGAACCCATATGCAGTTCTTC